The 18 T cell receptor beta chains below come from one sample, sequenced in a study of T cells in Graves' hyperthyroidism and ophthalmopathy. Regions amplified from RNA transcripts were the TCR beta CDR3 regions. The HTBI set primed first-round TCR CDR3 RT-PCR. TCRdb processed the multiplex PCR reads anew with MiXCR; each CDR3 protein has one entry. The sample carries hundreds of thousands of distinct CDR3 sequences, 18% recorded once. The sample consisted of blood. The receptor set was obtained from a woman in her 50s with Graves' hyperthyroidism that later progressed to Graves' ophthalmopathy.

This clonotype occurred a few times. CDR3 bases: TGTGCCAGCAGCCGTATACAGGGAAACACCATATATTTT. Amino acid sequence: CASSRIQGNTIYF. The rearrangement joins TRBV11-2 to TRBJ1-3, with D uncertain. With 5 bases removed from V and 4 bases from J, the gap between germline ends came to 9 bases. Germline V lookup: CDR1 SGHAT, CDR2 FQNNGV. The CDR3 contains 13 residues. The full variable domain, with the rest looked up from reference TRBV11-2 and TRBJ1-3, is EAGVAQSPRYKIIEKRQSVAFWCNPISGHATLYWYQQILGQGPKLLIQFQNNGVVDDSQLPKDRFSAERLKGVDSTLKIQPAKLEDSAVYLCASSRIQGNTIYFGEGSWLTVV.

The gene calls are TRBV20-1 and TRBJ1-6; 8 nucleotides match TRBD1. Germline CDR1 DFQATT, CDR2 SNEGSKA (reference sequence). This CDR3 spans 14 amino acids. The V segment lost 2 bases and the J segment 14 bases; nucleotides outside the gene matches: 11. The CDR3 here is CSARPDRARGALHF. CDR3 nucleotides: TGCAGTGCTAGACCGGACAGGGCGAGGGGTGCCCTCCACTTT.

This clonotype was seen a few times. This rearrangement joins TRBV9 to TRBJ2-2, with D perhaps TRBD1 (7 bases). This CDR3 is built from 16 residues. Germline lookup yields CDR1 SGDLS and CDR2 YYNGEE. Trimming stripped 5 bases from V and 2 bases from J, with 16 bases between. This chain's CDR3 is CASSPGDSDNTGELFF. The DNA of the CDR3 is TGTGCCAGCAGTCCGGGGGACAGCGATAACACCGGGGAGCTGTTTTTT.

The J gene is TRBJ1-1, the V gene TRBV6-5, with D hard to call. Per germline, CDR1 MNHEY and CDR2 SVGAGI. Trimming stripped 2 bases from V and 1 base from J, with 11 bases between. The CDR3 loop spans 15 amino acids. CDR3 region: CASSYGPGRNTEAFF. In DNA form, the CDR3 reads TGTGCCAGCAGTTACGGCCCGGGGAGGAACACTGAAGCTTTCTTT.

This clonotype came up many times. The J gene is TRBJ2-7, the V gene TRBV3-1; D call uncertain. CDR1 is LGHDT, CDR2 YNNKEL, per germline (reference sequence). The V gene lost 1 base and the J gene lost 0 bases, with 4 bases spanning the gap. The CDR3 consists of 13 residues. The CDR3 coding sequence is TGTGCCAGCAGCCAAGTCAGCTCCTACGAGCAGTACTTC. Protein product: CASSQVSSYEQYF.

This clonotype was seen many times. The rearrangement joins TRBV12-3 or TRBV12-4 to TRBJ2-1; 14 nucleotides agree with TRBD2. J was trimmed by 0 bases and V by 5 bases; bases with no gene match: 3. This CDR3 is built from 17 residues. Here the CDR3 reads CASSTGTSGSSYNEQFF. CDR3 DNA sequence: TGTGCCAGCAGTACCGGGACTAGCGGGAGCTCCTACAATGAGCAGTTCTTC.

At least ten counts were recorded for this clonotype. V and J are TRBV12-3 or TRBV12-4 and TRBJ2-2; D might be TRBD1 (6 bases). Trimming stripped 5 bases from V and 7 bases from J, with 14 bases between. CDR3 length: 14 residues. The CDR3 reads CASSPRGGGGELFF. The CDR3 coding sequence is TGTGCCAGCAGTCCCCGAGGGGGTGGCGGGGAGCTGTTTTTT.

This clonotype was counted only a few times. J is TRBJ1-1 and V is TRBV2; possibly TRBD1 for D (5 bases). With 2 bases removed from V and 0 bases from J, the gap between germline ends came to 10 bases. Per germline, CDR1 SNHLY and CDR2 FYNNEI. This CDR3 region has 15 residues. The CDR3 region is CASSELGHLNTEAFF. CDR3 DNA sequence: TGTGCCAGCAGTGAATTAGGACATCTGAACACTGAAGCTTTCTTT.

CDR3 protein: CASLISNQPQHF. For the CDR3, the DNA is TGTGCCAGCTTAATAAGCAATCAGCCCCAGCATTTT. V is TRBV19 and J is TRBJ1-5; D gene uncertain. Trimming left V 9 bases short and J 1 base short, with 7 bases between. The CDR3 totals 12 residues. The germline CDR1 and CDR2 sequences are LNHDA and SQIVND (reference sequence).

As to this clonotype: Given a much more abundant clone one base away, this may be a read error. The chain is built from TRBV7-2 and TRBJ2-7; D not certain. Germline values: CDR1 SGHTA, CDR2 FQGNSA. CDR3 size: 15 residues. The CDR3, as DNA: TGTGTCAGCAGCTCCACGGCTGGGGATCCCTACGAGCAGTACTTC. The encoded protein is CVSSSTAGDPYEQYF.

DNA for the CDR3: TGTGCCAGCAGACGGGCTAGCGGGGGACTCGCGAACACCGGGGAGCTGTTTTTT. This encodes CASRRASGGLANTGELFF. The chain combines TRBV2 with TRBJ2-2, with TRBD2 matching over 10 bases. There are 18 residues in the CDR3. J lost 0 bases, V lost 6 bases, and 10 bases had no gene match. Germline V gives CDR1 SNHLY, CDR2 FYNNEI.

V and J are TRBV13 and TRBJ2-7; TRBD2 matches 10 bases. V gave up 3 bases and J gave up 7 bases; unmatched junction bases: 6. There are 14 residues in the CDR3. Germline CDR1 reads PRHDT; CDR2 reads FYEKMQ (reference sequence). CDR3 protein: CASSFGAGGYEQYF. For the CDR3, the DNA is TGTGCCAGCAGCTTTGGAGCGGGAGGGTATGAGCAGTACTTC.

This clonotype is a singleton in its sample. The genes are TRBV3-1 and TRBJ2-3; 9 bases map to TRBD2. Germline loops: CDR1 LGHDT, CDR2 YNNKEL (reference sequence). This CDR3 has 16 amino acids. The J segment lost 2 bases and the V segment lost 4 bases, leaving 7 bases of the junction unmatched. CDR3 sequence: CASSPKAGGTTDTQYF. CDR3 nucleotide sequence: TGTGCCAGCAGCCCCAAAGCGGGGGGAACCACAGATACGCAGTATTTT.

This clonotype appeared many times. The chain recombines TRBV9 with TRBJ2-7, with no clear D. V was pared by 3 bases and J by 2 bases, with 9 bases between. This CDR3 is built from 13 residues. Germline lookup yields CDR1 SGDLS and CDR2 YYNGEE. CDR3 sequence reads: CASSGHRTYEQYF. The CDR3 bases are TGTGCCAGCAGCGGACACCGGACCTACGAGCAGTACTTC.

Points on this clonotype: A much more abundant neighbour one base away suggests this may be a read error. The J gene is TRBJ2-5, the V gene TRBV7-2, with 13 bases fitting TRBD2. Germline V CDR1 and CDR2: SGHTA, FQGNSA. The CDR3 totals 18 residues. V trimming: 4 bases; J trimming: 1 base; junction bases outside the gene matches: 9. CDR3 nucleotides: TGTGCCAGCAGCTCCGGACTAGCGGGGGCCCGACCCCAAGAGACCCAGTACTTC. This codes for CASSSGLAGARPQETQYF. The full variable domain, its missing parts supplied by reference TRBV7-2 and TRBJ2-5, is GAGVSQSPSNKVTEKGKDVELRCDPISGHTALYWYRQSLGQGLEFLIYFQGNSAPDKSGLPSDRFSAERTGGSVSTLTIQRTQQEDSAVYLCASSSGLAGARPQETQYFGPGTRLLVL.

The chain combines TRBV12-3 or TRBV12-4 with TRBJ1-1; D is unclear. This CDR3 is 14 amino acids long. Trimming cost V 2 bases and J 0 bases, with 7 bases left between them. CDR3: CASSLKQLNTEAFF. The CDR3 nucleotides read TGTGCCAGCAGTTTAAAACAGTTGAACACTGAAGCTTTCTTT.

This sequence joins TRBV3-1 and TRBJ2-3, with unresolved D. This CDR3 comprises 13 residues. V lost 2 bases to trimming and J lost 4 bases, with 7 bases between them. Germline CDR1 LGHDT, CDR2 YNNKEL (reference sequence). This CDR3 reads CASSQTSPDTQYF. In DNA, the CDR3 is TGTGCCAGCAGCCAAACCTCCCCAGATACGCAGTATTTT.

This clonotype was observed a few times. The chain recombines TRBV7-9 with TRBJ1-6, with a tentative D call TRBD1 (6 bases). The germline V and J ends were trimmed by 2 bases and 8 bases, with 13 bases remaining between them. The CDR3 length is 15 residues. Germline-derived CDR1 and CDR2 are SEHNR and FQNEAQ (reference sequence). The CDR3, as DNA: TGTGCCAGCAGCTTATATCCGGCAGGGGATTCACCCCTCCACTTT. Translating it yields CASSLYPAGDSPLHF.